Listed here are 23 T cell receptor beta chains from one sample, sequenced in a study of blood T cell repertoires in COVID-19. Method: immunoSEQ multiplex PCR; TCRdb's copy keeps in-frame clones and lacks some. Of tens of thousands of clones in the sample, 79% were seen once. Sequenced material: peripheral blood. Every receptor here comes from a man aged 55 to 70 with active or convalescent COVID-19.

This sequence joins TRBV30 and TRBJ1-1; D is unclear. V was shortened by 5 bases and J by 8 bases, with 12 bases between the two germline ends. The CDR3 runs 11 residues. In germline, CDR1 is GTSNPN, CDR2 SVGIG (reference sequence). CDR3 DNA sequence: TGTGCCTGGGAGACCGGGTCGGAAGCTTTCTTT. Translated: CAWETGSEAFF.

The rearrangement links TRBV7-9 to TRBJ2-2; the D gene is possibly TRBD2 (7 bases). CDR1 and CDR2 (germline): SEHNR, FQNEAQ (reference sequence). V lost 5 bases and J 5 bases, leaving 15 bases between the germline ends. CDR3 size: 15 residues. The CDR3 coding sequence is TGTGCCAGCAGCCTTCGGGGGGCCCAGACCGGGGAGCTGTTTTTT. Amino acids: CASSLRGAQTGELFF. The full variable domain, rest sourced from reference TRBV7-9 and TRBJ2-2, is DTGVSQNPRHKITKRGQNVTFRCDPISEHNRLYWYRQTLGQGPEFLTYFQNEAQLEKSRLLSDRFSAERPKGSFSTLEIQRTEQGDSAMYLCASSLRGAQTGELFFGEGSRLTVL.

V gene TRBV12-3 or TRBV12-4 combines with J gene TRBJ2-7; 7 bases agree with TRBD2. Unmatched junction bases numbered 5, after V lost 7 bases and J lost 2 bases. The CDR3 is 13 amino acids. The CDR3 coding sequence is TGTGCCAGCAACCGGGGGGTACCCTACGAGCAGTACTTC. This codes for CASNRGVPYEQYF.

This clone has only one observation. This rearrangement joins TRBV2 to TRBJ1-6; TRBD1 matches at 9 bases. Germline CDR1 and CDR2: SNHLY and FYNNEI. This CDR3 is built from 15 residues. The V and J ends lost 6 bases and 10 bases, in that order; junction bases with no gene match: 10. DNA of the CDR3: TGTGCCAGCAGGGGGACAACAGGGGGCAACTCACCCCTCCACTTT. Protein product: CASRGTTGGNSPLHF.

The chain has TRBV7-2 and TRBJ2-3; tentative D call: TRBD2 (5 bases). The CDR3 sequence is 15 residues long. CDR1 and CDR2 (germline): SGHTA, FQGNSA. The ends were cut back, 4 bases at V and 5 bases at J, with 16 bases in the middle. The CDR3 region has the DNA TGTGCCAGCAGCTCCCAATACCTCGGGGTAGATACGCAGTATTTT. Translation: CASSSQYLGVDTQYF.

This chain uses TRBV2 with TRBJ1-6; D not certain. This CDR3 has 15 amino acids. Trimming shortened V by 7 bases and J by 7 bases, and 17 bases separated the two germline ends. CDR1 is SNHLY and CDR2 is FYNNEI in the germline V gene. DNA for the CDR3: TGTGCCAGCATTGTTGAGGGCGGCGCAAATTCACCCCTCCACTTT. This translates into CASIVEGGANSPLHF.

The rearrangement joins TRBV7-3 to TRBJ2-5, with 9 bases identical to TRBD2. Per the germline V gene, CDR1 is SGHTA and CDR2 is FQGTGA. The CDR3 has 16 residues. The junction had 7 bases not matched to a gene; V was cut back by 3 bases and J by 2 bases. The CDR3 sequence is CASSFTAAGGQETQYF. Here the CDR3 DNA reads TGTGCCAGCAGCTTTACGGCCGCGGGGGGGCAAGAGACCCAGTACTTC.

The gene calls are TRBV9 and TRBJ2-3, with a possible D match to TRBD2 (6 bases). The CDR3 has 15 residues. V shed 3 bases and J shed 3 bases, with 14 bases lying between them. Per germline, CDR1 SGDLS and CDR2 YYNGEE. The CDR3 loop reads CASSALAEGTDTQYF. As DNA, the CDR3 is TGTGCCAGCAGCGCACTAGCCGAGGGTACAGATACGCAGTATTTT.

V usage is TRBV6-2 or TRBV6-3 and J usage is TRBJ2-5; 10 nucleotides match TRBD2. In germline, CDR1 is MNHEY, CDR2 SVGEGT. The length of the CDR3 is 15 residues. Losses at the gene ends were 4 bases for V and 1 base for J; bases not matched to a gene: 3. The CDR3: CASSLASGGQETQYF. In nucleotides, the CDR3 is TGTGCCAGCAGTTTGGCTAGCGGGGGCCAAGAGACCCAGTACTTC.

V gene TRBV6-5 combines with J gene TRBJ1-6; D perhaps matches TRBD1 (6 bases). Germline V gene sequence: CDR1 MNHEY, CDR2 SVGAGI. CDR3 length: 15 amino acids. V was cut by 8 bases and J by 8 bases, with 19 bases left in between. DNA for the CDR3: TGTGCCAGCGGGCATAGACAGGATGGGGATTCACCCCTCCACTTT. It codes for CASGHRQDGDSPLHF.

The chain uses TRBV2 and TRBJ1-3, with 7 bases matching TRBD1. V gave up 6 bases and J gave up 0 bases; unmatched junction bases: 8. The germline V gene has CDR1 SNHLY and CDR2 FYNNEI. The CDR3 length is 16 residues. CDR3 DNA: TGTGCCAGCAGCCTATACAGGGGTCACTCTGGAAACACCATATATTTT. Amino acid sequence: CASSLYRGHSGNTIYF.

V is TRBV5-1 and J is TRBJ1-6; D possibly corresponds to TRBD1 (5 bases). The V gene's germline CDR1 is SGHRS and CDR2 YFSETQ. CDR3 length equals 15 residues. V was trimmed by 2 bases and J by 7 bases, leaving 13 bases between them. CDR3 sequence reads: CASSLGERANSPLHF. DNA for the CDR3: TGCGCCAGCAGCTTAGGGGAAAGGGCAAATTCACCCCTCCACTTT.

This clone was recorded once. Germline is not matched at one junction end, which may reflect a read error. For the CDR3, the DNA is TGTGCCAGCAGCTTAGCGCCTTACCGGACTAGGACATCCTCCGAGCAGTACTTC. This codes for CASSLAPYRTRTSSEQYF. The chain combines TRBV7-2 with TRBJ2-7, with 7 bases matching TRBD2. The CDR3 extends over 18 amino acids. Germline V gene lookup returns CDR1 SGHTA and CDR2 FQGNSA.

The chain couples TRBV27 to TRBJ1-5; 8 bases line up with TRBD1. CDR3 length: 18 residues. Germline V gene lookup returns CDR1 MNHEY and CDR2 SMNVEV (reference sequence). V shed 6 bases and J 2 bases; nucleotides not matched to a gene: 15. The chain's CDR3 is CASSRRTGTSVGNQPQHF. The CDR3 DNA is TGTGCCAGCAGCCGAAGGACAGGGACGTCGGTAGGCAATCAGCCCCAGCATTTT.

Details on this clone: Compared with germline, one end of the junction differs, possibly owing to a read error. The chain joins TRBV28 to TRBJ1-2; the D gene is possibly TRBD1 (6 bases). This CDR3 is 12 amino acids long. The V gene's germline CDR1 is MDHEN and CDR2 SYDVKM. DNA for the CDR3: TGTGCCCGCAGCCGGGGGGCGGGGGGCTACACCTTC. Protein: CARSRGAGGYTF.

This chain joins TRBV7-8 and TRBJ1-5; 9 nucleotides agree with TRBD1. This CDR3 comprises 19 residues. The junction had 13 bases not matched to a gene; V was cut back by 4 bases and J by 0 bases. Germline assignment: CDR1 SGHVS and CDR2 FQNEAQ. The CDR3 is CASSSRLVQGADSNQPQHF. In nucleotides, the CDR3 is TGTGCCAGCAGCTCACGACTTGTACAGGGGGCGGATAGCAATCAGCCCCAGCATTTT.

The chain has TRBV30 and TRBJ1-4; 7 bases are a match to TRBD1. CDR3 size: 17 residues. V lost 6 bases, J lost 4 bases, and 17 bases stayed unmatched. The V gene's germline CDR1 is GTSNPN and CDR2 SVGIG (reference sequence). CDR3 bases: TGTGCCTGCAAGCTGCCGTTTCCGGGACAGCATAATGAAAAACTGTTTTTT. It codes for CACKLPFPGQHNEKLFF.

The rearrangement links TRBV6-6 to TRBJ1-5; 8 bases match TRBD1. The CDR3 has 16 amino acids. V was clipped by 3 bases and J by 4 bases; unmatched bases: 8. Germline CDR1 is MNHNY and CDR2 is SVGAGI (reference sequence). DNA of the CDR3: TGTGCCAGCAGTTATAACGGACAGGGTGGTAATCAGCCCCAGCATTTT. Its protein product is CASSYNGQGGNQPQHF.

V is TRBV9 and J is TRBJ1-4, with 7 bases matching TRBD1. CDR1 and CDR2 (germline): SGDLS, YYNGEE. This CDR3 region has 15 residues. Trimming cost V 3 bases and J 0 bases; bases outside gene matches: 2. The CDR3 bases are TGTGCCAGCAGCGGGACAGGAGCAACTAATGAAAAACTGTTTTTT. Protein sequence: CASSGTGATNEKLFF. Combining the CDR3 with reference TRBV9 and TRBJ1-4 gives the whole variable domain DSGVTQTPKHLITATGQRVTLRCSPRSGDLSVYWYQQSLDQGLQFLIQYYNGEERAKGNILERFSAQQFPDLHSELNLSSLELGDSALYFCASSGTGATNEKLFFGSGTQLSVL.

CDR3 residues: CASSQGRQAPYGYTF. The CDR3 bases are TGTGCCAGCAGCCAAGGGCGACAGGCCCCCTATGGCTACACCTTC. The V and J genes are TRBV3-1 (or the pseudogene TRBV3-2) and TRBJ1-2, with D tentatively TRBD1 (6 bases). Germline CDR1 LGHDT, CDR2 YNNKEL (reference sequence). CDR3 length: 15 amino acids. With 1 base removed from V and 4 bases from J, the gap between germline ends came to 13 bases.

V usage is TRBV6-5 and J usage is TRBJ2-1; 7 nucleotides match TRBD1. Trimming removed 6 bases from V and 8 bases from J; junction bases left unmatched: 7. The CDR3 has 13 amino acids. CDR1 and CDR2 from the germline V gene are MNHEY and SVGAGI. Here the CDR3 reads CASRNRQGDEQFF. The CDR3 bases are TGTGCCAGCAGAAATAGACAGGGCGATGAGCAGTTCTTC.

The V and J genes are TRBV19 and TRBJ2-2, with 7 bases aligning to TRBD2. With 3 bases clipped from V and 4 bases from J, the junction kept 8 bases outside the gene matches. The CDR3 loop spans 16 amino acids. Germline lookup yields CDR1 LNHDA and CDR2 SQIVND (reference sequence). The CDR3 here is CASSIMAGVGTGELFF. For the CDR3, the DNA is TGTGCCAGTAGTATTATGGCGGGGGTGGGCACCGGGGAGCTGTTTTTT.

Worth noting for this clone: This same CDR3 is encoded by further DNA sequences in the sample. The chain links TRBV4-3 to TRBJ1-1; no firm D call. Trimming cost V 0 bases and J 1 base, with 3 bases left between them. The CDR3 is 13 residues long. CDR1 LGHNA and CDR2 YSLEER come from the germline V gene. CDR3: CASSQDRNTEAFF. CDR3 DNA: TGCGCCAGCAGCCAAGATAGGAACACTGAAGCTTTCTTT.